A single sample is the source of the 18 T cell receptor beta chains below, sequenced in a study of blood T cells in healthy people across ages. Alongside a J-beta primer mix, a sample-barcoded 5' primer served in a second PCR lasting roughly 7 to 12 cycles. TCRdb redid the calling of the 5' RACE reads with MiXCR, one entry per CDR3 protein. Of fewer than 600,000 distinct CDR3 sequences in the sample, roughly a quarter were seen once. The sample was also linked to a second study, of T cells of mothers and their children.

The sequenced sample consisted of blood. The receptors were gathered from a boy between 2 and 10 years old in good health.

The chain couples TRBV7-9 to TRBJ1-2; D uncertain. Germline CDR1 is SEHNR and CDR2 is FQNEAQ (reference sequence). The germline V and J ends were trimmed by 3 bases and 6 bases, with 17 bases remaining between them. CDR3 length: 15 amino acids. CDR3 in DNA: TGTGCCAGCAGCTTCCCCCTCACAAATGCAAATGGCTACACCTTC. Translating gives CASSFPLTNANGYTF. Together with reference TRBV7-9 and TRBJ1-2, the CDR3 gives the full variable domain: DTGVSQNPRHKITKRGQNVTFRCDPISEHNRLYWYRQTLGQGPEFLTYFQNEAQLEKSRLLSDRFSAERPKGSFSTLEIQRTEQGDSAMYLCASSFPLTNANGYTFGSGTRLTVV.

This clonotype was detected only a few times. This chain joins TRBV28 and TRBJ2-7; 8 bases align to TRBD1. This CDR3 comprises 16 residues. J gave up 6 bases and V 3 bases, and 13 bases lay outside the gene matches. Germline V CDR1 and CDR2: MDHEN, SYDVKM. The chain's CDR3 is CASSFPPPDREGEQYF. CDR3 nucleotide sequence: TGTGCCAGCAGTTTCCCGCCCCCGGACAGGGAAGGCGAGCAGTACTTC.

This clonotype was counted ten times or more. The chain has TRBV6-6 and TRBJ2-3; D is perhaps TRBD2 (6 bases). The CDR3 length is 14 residues. Trimming took off 2 bases at V and 4 bases at J, with 10 bases between the two ends. Germline V CDR1 and CDR2: MNHNY, SVGAGI (reference sequence). The CDR3 nucleotides are TGTGCCAGCAGTTACCCAGGGACTCCAGATACGCAGTATTTT. Residues: CASSYPGTPDTQYF.

The chain joins TRBV7-8 to TRBJ2-3; D may be TRBD2 (5 bases). Between the trimmed V and J ends, which lost 7 bases and 0 bases, there was a span of 17 bases. CDR3 length: 16 residues. CDR1 SGHVS and CDR2 FQNEAQ come from the germline V gene. CDR3 in amino acids: CASISPGGASTDTQYF. The CDR3 region has the DNA TGTGCCAGCATCAGCCCCGGAGGCGCTAGCACAGATACGCAGTATTTT.

The chain is built from TRBV10-3 and TRBJ2-5; TRBD1 matches at 7 bases. The assigned J gene may be wrong: the sequence end matches TRBJ2-1 better. The CDR3 extends over 11 amino acids. Germline V gives CDR1 ENHRY, CDR2 SYGVKD. The DNA of the CDR3 is TGTGCCTCGGGACAGAGGAATGAGCAGTTCTTC. This sequence encodes CASGQRNEQFF.

The chain has TRBV29-1 and TRBJ2-5; 7 nucleotides match TRBD1. The J call may be in error: the DNA end matches TRBJ2-7 better. Germline V CDR1 and CDR2: SQVTM, ANQGSEA. CDR3 size: 12 residues. The CDR3 is CSVTGDTYEQYF. The CDR3 DNA reads as TGCAGCGTAACAGGGGACACCTACGAGCAGTACTTC.

On this clonotype itself: Given a much more abundant clone one base away, this may be a read error. The rearrangement joins TRBV29-1 to TRBJ2-3, with 13 bases matching TRBD2. J gave up 11 bases and V 4 bases, and 6 bases lay outside the gene matches. Germline CDR1 and CDR2: SQVTM and ANQGSEA. This CDR3 is built from 13 residues. The CDR3 sequence is CSVGWTSGSKQYF. The CDR3 DNA is TGCAGCGTTGGTTGGACTAGCGGGAGTAAGCAGTATTTT.

This clonotype appeared a few times. V and J are TRBV7-9 and TRBJ1-5; D is unresolved. Germline values: CDR1 SEHNR, CDR2 FQNEAQ (reference sequence). The CDR3 loop spans 13 amino acids. Between the trimmed V and J ends, which lost 5 bases and 7 bases, there was a span of 12 bases. In DNA form, the CDR3 reads TGTGCCAGCAGCCCAGAAGGACGACAGCCCCAGCATTTT. This gives the protein CASSPEGRQPQHF.

The chain couples TRBV9 to TRBJ2-1; 7 nucleotides align to TRBD2. CDR1 and CDR2 (germline): SGDLS, YYNGEE. The CDR3 length is 15 residues. V gave up 5 bases and J gave up 3 bases; unmatched junction bases: 8. CDR3 DNA sequence: TGTGCCAGCAGTGCCACGGGAGGAATCTACAATGAGCAGTTCTTC. It encodes CASSATGGIYNEQFF.

This clonotype was counted between two and nine times. The V gene is TRBV27, the J gene TRBJ2-4, with 10 bases matching TRBD2. The trim removed 4 bases at V and 4 bases at J, leaving 7 bases unmatched. CDR3 length: 16 amino acids. Germline values: CDR1 MNHEY, CDR2 SMNVEV (reference sequence). This chain's CDR3 is CASSSLSGGTKNIQYF. The CDR3 nucleotides are TGTGCCAGCAGTTCCCTTAGCGGGGGGACGAAAAACATTCAGTACTTC.

The V gene is TRBV30, the J gene TRBJ2-5, with D possibly TRBD2 on 6 matching bases. The assigned J gene may be wrong: the sequence end matches TRBJ2-1 better. The V gene's germline CDR1 is GTSNPN and CDR2 SVGIG (reference sequence). This CDR3 has 14 residues. The CDR3 DNA reads as TGTGCCTGGAACACCGACTGGCACGGGGGTGAGCAGTTCTTC. This codes for CAWNTDWHGGEQFF.

This clonotype was picked up a small number of times. The chain combines TRBV4-3 with TRBJ2-1; 15 nucleotides match TRBD2. With 0 bases clipped from V and 10 bases from J, the junction kept 7 bases outside the gene matches. The CDR3 contains 17 residues. Germline values: CDR1 LGHNA, CDR2 YSLEER. Written as DNA, the CDR3 is TGCGCCAGCAGCCAAGAGCCGGGACTAGCGGGGGGTAGGGAGCAGTTCTTC. It yields the protein CASSQEPGLAGGREQFF.

The chain employs TRBV6-1 and TRBJ1-4; 8 bases match TRBD1. V lost 1 base and J lost 4; bases outside the gene matches: 5. The CDR3 covers 16 residues. CDR1 is MNHNS, CDR2 SASEGT, per germline. CDR3 sequence: CASSEGPGGLNEKLFF. Written as DNA, the CDR3 is TGTGCCAGCAGTGAAGGACCAGGGGGCCTTAATGAAAAACTGTTTTTT.

V is TRBV10-2 and J is TRBJ1-5; a possible D gene is TRBD1 (5 bases). The germline CDR1 and CDR2 sequences are WSHSY and SAAADI. V gave up 2 bases and J gave up 7 bases, with 12 bases separating them. The CDR3 is 14 residues long. The CDR3 nucleotides are TGCGCCAGCAGTGAGGGGCAGGGCCTGCAGCCCCAGCATTTT. Translating gives CASSEGQGLQPQHF.

This clonotype was seen only a few times. This sequence joins TRBV10-3 and TRBJ2-5, with D possibly TRBD1 on 5 matching bases. The CDR3 totals 13 residues. Per the germline V gene, CDR1 is ENHRY and CDR2 is SYGVKD. V was cut by 2 bases and J by 4 bases, with 8 bases left in between. CDR3 region: CAISEGAGETQYF. The CDR3 DNA reads as TGTGCCATCAGTGAGGGGGCTGGAGAGACCCAGTACTTC.

This clonotype was picked up a small number of times. CDR3 coding DNA: TGCAGTGCTAGACCTAGTGTGACCCAGTACTTC. Translation gives CSARPSVTQYF. The chain has TRBV20-1 and TRBJ2-5; no clear D. CDR3 length: 11 residues. Between the trimmed V and J ends, which lost 2 bases and 7 bases, there was a span of 8 bases. The germline gives CDR1 DFQATT, CDR2 SNEGSKA (reference sequence).

This clonotype was seen only a few times. This rearrangement joins TRBV12-5 to TRBJ2-5, with D possibly matching TRBD2 (6 bases). The CDR3 totals 11 residues. The germline gives CDR1 LGHNT, CDR2 FRNRAP. The CDR3 DNA sequence: TGTGCGGTAGAAGGATTGGGGGGCCAGTACTTC. This sequence encodes CAVEGLGGQYF.

With respect to this clonotype: One junction end does not reproduce the germline sequence, and a read error may be involved. This rearrangement joins TRBV9 to TRBJ2-5, with 12 bases that match TRBD1. Germline CDR1 is SGDLS and CDR2 is YYNGEE. CDR3 length equals 16 residues. In nucleotides, the CDR3 is TGTGCCAGCAGCGTGGAGGGGACAGGGGGCAAGGAGACCCAGCACTTC. It codes for CASSVEGTGGKETQHF.